The next 14 T cell receptor beta chains were all read from a single sample in a study of T-cell memory formation after mild COVID-19. MiXCR, run by TCRdb on the 5' RACE reads, gives a single entry per CDR3 protein. The repertoire holds approximately 560,000 distinct CDR3 sequences, with 15% to 20% as singletons. Material for sequencing was PBMCs or a T cell subset sorted from them (not recorded which). The origin of the receptors is an adult woman who had mild COVID-19 (a few samples of this study predate the infection). Cell type and time point are not known.

The chain is built from TRBV18 and TRBJ2-3; no reliable D call. CDR3 size: 12 residues. V was pared by 2 bases and J by 5 bases, with 5 bases between. Germline loops: CDR1 KGHSH, CDR2 LQKENI. The CDR3 DNA sequence: TGTGCCAGCTCACCATGGGGAGATACGCAGTATTTT. Residues: CASSPWGDTQYF. The whole variable domain, filled in from reference TRBV18 and TRBJ2-3, reads NAGVMQNPRHLVRRRGQEARLRCSPMKGHSHVYWYRQLPEEGLKFMVYLQKENIIDESGMPKERFSAEFPKEGPSILRIQQVVRGDSAAYFCASSPWGDTQYFGPGTRLTVL.

This clonotype appeared a few times. J is TRBJ2-7 and V is TRBV14; unclear D gene. The CDR3 sequence is 14 residues long. V shed 5 bases and J shed 2 bases, with 13 bases lying between them. Germline CDR1 is SGHDN and CDR2 is FVKESK. The CDR3 DNA reads TGTGCCAGCAGCTCGGACGGGCGTACCTACGAGCAGTACTTC. Residues: CASSSDGRTYEQYF.

This chain joins TRBV10-3 and TRBJ1-1; D uncertain. Trimming removed 0 bases at V and 4 bases at J, with 9 bases between. Germline CDR1 ENHRY, CDR2 SYGVKD. This CDR3 is built from 14 residues. The CDR3 nucleotides read TGTGCCATCAGTGAGTCTAGCCGGGGCACTGAAGCTTTCTTT. Translation: CAISESSRGTEAFF.

The chain employs TRBV5-1 and TRBJ1-2, with D maybe TRBD1 (6 bases). The germline V and J ends were trimmed by 4 bases and 8 bases, with 21 bases remaining between them. This CDR3 has 15 amino acids. CDR1 is SGHRS and CDR2 is YFSETQ in the germline V gene. DNA for the CDR3: TGCGCCAGCAGCCCCGCCCCACAACAGGGACGGGGCTACACCTTC. The encoded protein is CASSPAPQQGRGYTF.

Ten or more counts support this clonotype. The chain recombines TRBV5-1 with TRBJ1-1; D is perhaps TRBD1 (6 bases). Germline CDR1 is SGHRS and CDR2 is YFSETQ. This CDR3 region has 16 residues. Trimming removed 0 bases from V and 0 bases from J, with 12 bases in between. Written as DNA, the CDR3 is TGCGCCAGCAGCTTGGACGGACAGAGATTGAACACTGAAGCTTTCTTT. The encoded protein is CASSLDGQRLNTEAFF.

Here the CDR3 DNA reads TGTGCCATCTCGGGACAGCAAGACTACACTGAAGCTTTCTTT. Encoded protein: CAISGQQDYTEAFF. J is TRBJ1-1 and V is TRBV10-3; 7 bases map to TRBD1. V lost 8 bases to trimming and J lost 3 bases; unmatched junction nucleotides: 9. The CDR3 is made up of 14 amino acids. The germline V gene has CDR1 ENHRY and CDR2 SYGVKD.

There are a few counts of this clonotype. The gene calls are TRBV5-1 and TRBJ2-1; 10 positions match TRBD1. The CDR3 has 16 residues. Germline V lookup: CDR1 SGHRS, CDR2 YFSETQ. Losses at the gene ends were 2 bases for V and 6 bases for J; bases not matched to a gene: 8. Written as DNA, the CDR3 is TGCGCCAGCAGCTTTCATGGACAGGGGGGATTCAATGAGCAGTTCTTC. It specifies CASSFHGQGGFNEQFF.

This clonotype was found many times. J is TRBJ2-2 and V is TRBV5-1; 9 bases line up with TRBD2. This CDR3 contains 15 residues. Trimming removed 4 bases from V and 0 bases from J; junction bases left unmatched: 1. Per germline, CDR1 SGHRS and CDR2 YFSETQ. In DNA form, the CDR3 reads TGCGCCAGCAGCCCTAGCGGGGCGAACACCGGGGAGCTGTTTTTT. Its translation is CASSPSGANTGELFF.

The V call is TRBV7-8, the J call TRBJ1-2; tentative D call: TRBD1 (6 bases). Trimming pared 3 bases from V and 6 bases from J, leaving 11 bases between. This CDR3 contains 13 residues. Per the germline V gene, CDR1 is SGHVS and CDR2 is FQNEAQ. This CDR3 is CASSFIAGDGYTF. The CDR3 DNA is TGTGCCAGCAGCTTCATAGCAGGGGATGGCTACACCTTC.

This chain connects TRBV6-2 or TRBV6-3 to TRBJ2-1; TRBD2 agrees at 11 bases. This CDR3 is 17 amino acids long. The germline CDR1 and CDR2 sequences are MNHEY and SVGEGT. J was trimmed by 0 bases and V by 2 bases; bases with no gene match: 3. In DNA form, the CDR3 reads TGTGCCAGCAGTTACCTTAGCGGGAGGGCCTCCTACAATGAGCAGTTCTTC. Translating it yields CASSYLSGRASYNEQFF.

The chain uses TRBV11-2 and TRBJ2-2; 7 nucleotides line up with TRBD1. CDR1 and CDR2 (germline): SGHAT, FQNNGV. This CDR3 has 18 residues. The J segment lost 4 bases and the V segment lost 5 bases, leaving 16 bases of the junction unmatched. Here the CDR3 reads CASSRVRTGPKGTGELFF. The CDR3 DNA reads as TGTGCCAGCAGCCGCGTGAGGACAGGACCAAAAGGCACCGGGGAGCTGTTTTTT.

In this sample, this clonotype turned up many times. The rearrangement links TRBV10-3 to TRBJ2-1; possibly TRBD2 for D (5 bases). Germline CDR1 ENHRY, CDR2 SYGVKD. With 8 bases removed from V and 0 bases from J, the gap between germline ends came to 5 bases. The CDR3 has 12 residues. The CDR3 sequence is CAIEGSYNEQFF. The CDR3 DNA follows: TGTGCCATCGAGGGCTCCTACAATGAGCAGTTCTTC.

This clonotype has a handful of counts. The chain joins TRBV7-2 to TRBJ2-1; maybe TRBD2 (6 bases). The CDR3 spans 17 residues. The ends were cut back, 1 base at V and 6 bases at J, with 19 bases in the middle. CDR1 and CDR2 from the germline V gene are SGHTA and FQGNSA. The CDR3 region is CASSLGDGGYVSNEQFF. The CDR3, as DNA: TGTGCCAGCAGCTTAGGGGATGGAGGGTATGTCAGCAATGAGCAGTTCTTC.

The chain carries TRBV19 and TRBJ1-1, with D hard to call. CDR1 is LNHDA, CDR2 SQIVND, per germline (reference sequence). The CDR3 length is 12 residues. V lost 9 bases and J 5 bases, leaving 13 bases between the germline ends. CDR3 DNA sequence: TGTGCCAGCTTCTTAGGTGGGACTGAAGCTTTCTTT. The encoded protein is CASFLGGTEAFF.